Following are 19 T cell receptor beta chains from one sample sequenced in a study of blood T cells in healthy people across ages. A second PCR, run for about 7 to 11 cycles, used a sample-barcoded 5' primer plus a J-beta primer mix. TCRdb recomputed calls from the 5' RACE reads with MiXCR, one row per CDR3 protein. Of 980,000 or so distinct CDR3 sequences listed, roughly 52% are singletons. The sample was blood. These TCRs come from a man between 25 and 39 years old in good health.

The gene calls are TRBV7-9 and TRBJ2-2; a weak D match, TRBD1 (6 bases). Trimming left V 6 bases short and J 4 bases short, with 12 bases between. CDR1 is SEHNR, CDR2 FQNEAQ, per germline (reference sequence). This CDR3 has 14 residues. CDR3 region: CASRQQGITGELFF. In DNA, the CDR3 is TGTGCCAGCAGGCAACAGGGAATCACCGGGGAGCTGTTTTTT.

The rearrangement joins TRBV10-3 to TRBJ2-3, with D maybe TRBD2 (6 bases). V shed 7 bases and J shed 2 bases, with 16 bases lying between them. The germline gives CDR1 ENHRY, CDR2 SYGVKD. This CDR3 spans 15 amino acids. The CDR3 reads CAITPGGPSTDTQYF. The CDR3 coding sequence is TGTGCCATCACCCCCGGAGGGCCGTCCACAGATACGCAGTATTTT.

The chain couples TRBV5-1 to TRBJ2-5, with 8 bases that match TRBD1. J gave up 7 bases and V 4 bases, and 6 bases lay outside the gene matches. This CDR3 is 13 amino acids long. Germline V gene sequence: CDR1 SGHRS, CDR2 YFSETQ. CDR3 nucleotides: TGCGCCAGCAGCCCGGACAGGGATGGGACCCAGTACTTC. Its translation: CASSPDRDGTQYF.

This chain connects TRBV6-5 to TRBJ1-5; possibly TRBD1 for D (5 bases). Germline CDR1 MNHEY, CDR2 SVGAGI. The V gene lost 3 bases and the J gene lost 7 bases, with 13 bases spanning the gap. The CDR3 sequence is 14 residues long. Here the CDR3 DNA reads TGTGCCAGCAGTTATGGGCAGGGTAGACAGCCCCAGCATTTT. Translated: CASSYGQGRQPQHF.

This chain uses TRBV12-3 or TRBV12-4 with TRBJ1-2, with 8 nucleotides matching TRBD1. The CDR3 is 15 amino acids. V was pared by 7 bases and J by 0 bases, with 7 bases of the junction left unmatched. DNA of the CDR3: TGTGCCAGCACCCTGGGACAGGCTGCTAACTATGGCTACACCTTC. This codes for CASTLGQAANYGYTF.

The V and J genes are TRBV20-1 and TRBJ1-1; tentatively, D is TRBD1 (6 bases). The CDR3 consists of 14 residues. The ends were cut back, 6 bases at V and 1 base at J, with 15 bases in the middle. Germline V CDR1 and CDR2: DFQATT, SNEGSKA (reference sequence). The CDR3, as DNA: TGCAGTGCCCCACGAGGGGGGTCGAACACTGAAGCTTTCTTT. Amino acid sequence: CSAPRGGSNTEAFF.

The genes are TRBV6-2 or TRBV6-3 and TRBJ2-1; 13 nucleotides agree with TRBD2. V lost 6 bases and J lost 0; bases outside the gene matches: 8. This CDR3 spans 18 amino acids. CDR1 and CDR2 (germline): MNHEY, SVGEGT. CDR3 loop: CASRDRTSGGPSYNEQFF. The CDR3 bases are TGTGCCAGCAGGGACAGGACTAGCGGGGGTCCCTCCTACAATGAGCAGTTCTTC.

This clonotype was counted a few times. The rearrangement uses TRBV7-2 and TRBJ2-5; no reliable D call. The V end lost 3 bases, the J end lost 5 bases, and 7 bases lay between the germline ends. The CDR3 is 12 residues long. Germline V gene data show CDR1 as SGHTA and CDR2 as FQGNSA. The CDR3 region is CASSLMWETQYF. The DNA for the CDR3 is TGTGCCAGCAGCTTGATGTGGGAGACCCAGTACTTC.

V usage is TRBV7-9 and J usage is TRBJ2-5; the D gene is possibly TRBD1 (6 bases). The V gene's germline CDR1 is SEHNR and CDR2 FQNEAQ (reference sequence). The V end was cut by 7 bases, the J end by 1 base, with 10 bases between. This CDR3 contains 13 residues. CDR3 region: CASTPDSQETQYF. In nucleotides, the CDR3 is TGTGCCAGCACTCCGGACAGCCAAGAGACCCAGTACTTC.

CDR3 sequence (DNA): TGTGCCAGCAGTTACGGGGACAGGGACAATCAGCCCCAGCATTTT. This translates into CASSYGDRDNQPQHF. The V call is TRBV6-2 or TRBV6-3, the J call TRBJ1-5; 9 positions match TRBD1. The CDR3 consists of 15 residues. Germline values: CDR1 MNHEY, CDR2 SVGEGT. V lost 2 bases, J lost 3 bases, and 2 bases stayed unmatched.

V and J are TRBV20-1 and TRBJ2-3; 8 bases line up with TRBD1. V lost 0 bases, J lost 3 bases, and 8 bases stayed unmatched. Germline CDR1 and CDR2: DFQATT and SNEGSKA (reference sequence). This CDR3 comprises 16 residues. Here the CDR3 DNA reads TGCAGTGCTAGAGATATCGGACAGGGATTGACAGATACGCAGTATTTT. This translates into CSARDIGQGLTDTQYF.

The V call is TRBV4-1, the J call TRBJ2-3, with TRBD2 matching over 9 bases. The germline V gene encodes CDR1 MGHRA and CDR2 YSYEKL. J gave up 4 bases and V 6 bases, and 5 bases lay outside the gene matches. The CDR3 contains 14 residues. The CDR3 here is CASSRGGDADTQYF. The DNA of the CDR3 is TGCGCCAGCAGTCGCGGGGGGGACGCAGATACGCAGTATTTT.

This clonotype was seen just once. The chain recombines TRBV5-1 with TRBJ2-1, with a possible D match to TRBD1 (9 bases). Per germline, CDR1 SGHRS and CDR2 YFSETQ. The V end lost 4 bases, the J end lost 8 bases, and 19 bases lay between the germline ends. The CDR3 contains 15 residues. The CDR3 DNA sequence: TGCGCCAGCAGCCGGGGGGGACAGGGATACGATGAGCAGTTCTTC. Translated: CASSRGGQGYDEQFF.

This clonotype was detected only once. The chain employs TRBV12-3 or TRBV12-4 and TRBJ2-3; 9 nucleotides align to TRBD2. The J segment lost 2 bases and the V segment lost 0 bases, leaving 12 bases of the junction unmatched. CDR3 length: 19 residues. The CDR3 is CASSLALRGLAGTTDTQYF. Here the CDR3 DNA reads TGTGCCAGCAGTTTAGCGCTAAGAGGGCTAGCGGGGACCACAGATACGCAGTATTTT.

V and J are TRBV6-1 and TRBJ2-5, with D possibly being TRBD1 (6 bases). The end of the DNA fits TRBJ2-7 better, so the J call may be wrong. The CDR3 contains 15 residues. Germline CDR1 MNHNS, CDR2 SASEGT. CDR3 in DNA: TGTGCCAGCAGTGAAAGGCCAGGGACAATCTACGAGCAGTACTTC. Translated, it gives CASSERPGTIYEQYF.

The table lists this clonotype with a few counts. The chain employs TRBV12-5 and TRBJ2-5, with D possibly matching TRBD1 (5 bases). This CDR3 comprises 14 residues. Germline loops: CDR1 LGHNT, CDR2 FRNRAP. The ends were cut back, 0 bases at V and 4 bases at J, with 9 bases in the middle. This chain's CDR3 is CASGLVPGSETQYF. The CDR3 DNA reads TGTGCTAGTGGTTTGGTTCCAGGGTCAGAGACCCAGTACTTC.

This clonotype was counted between two and nine times. The CDR3 DNA sequence: TGTGCCAGCAGCGCCCCCGGGGCTAGCGGGGGGGAGGATACGCAGTATTTT. This translates into CASSAPGASGGEDTQYF. The chain has TRBV9 and TRBJ2-3, with TRBD2 matching 12 bases. The CDR3 has 17 residues. The V gene's germline CDR1 is SGDLS and CDR2 YYNGEE. The junction had 11 bases not matched to a gene; V was cut back by 3 bases and J by 6 bases.

CDR3 DNA sequence: TGTGCCAGCAGTTACTCGATTTACATAGGGGAACAAGAGACCCAGTACTTC. This translates into CASSYSIYIGEQETQYF. The chain has TRBV6-2 or TRBV6-3 and TRBJ2-5, with D tentatively TRBD1 (5 bases). Per germline, CDR1 MNHEY and CDR2 SVGEGT. CDR3 length equals 17 residues. The V end lost 0 bases, the J end lost 2 bases, and 16 bases lay between the germline ends.

This clonotype occurred a few times. The chain combines TRBV2 with TRBJ2-7; 10 bases are a match to TRBD2. Gene TRBJ2-5 matches the end of the DNA better, so the J call may be wrong. Germline CDR1 and CDR2: SNHLY and FYNNEI. The CDR3 spans 15 residues. This chain's CDR3 is CASDEAGGFSETQYF. The CDR3 nucleotides read TGTGCCAGCGATGAAGCGGGGGGGTTTAGTGAGACCCAGTACTTC.